The 30 T cell receptor beta chains below all came from one sample that was sequenced in a study of cytomegalovirus exposure and HLA in healthy donors (dated by TCRdb to about 2017). The library was produced with the immunoSEQ multiplex PCR assay. Held by TCRdb, this immuneACCESS table contains in-frame sequences only and omits some clones. Under half of the omission traces to an unresolved V gene where checked; the cause of the rest is unknown. The sample table records more than 95,000 clones; around 89% of these occur just once. The ten largest account for about 1.8% of the sample. Sequenced input: PBMCs. Source of these receptors: a man younger than 30 in good health and CMV-seronegative.

The chain uses TRBV5-8 and TRBJ1-1, with D uncertain. This CDR3 spans 15 amino acids. Trimming left V 3 bases short and J 4 bases short, with 16 bases between. The germline V gene has CDR1 SGHTS and CDR2 YDEGEE. CDR3: CASSSKRRLATEAFF. The CDR3 nucleotides are TGTGCCAGCAGCTCAAAGAGGAGGTTGGCCACTGAAGCTTTCTTT.

The chain joins TRBV29-1 to TRBJ1-5; no reliable D call. The CDR3 covers 13 residues. The germline gives CDR1 SQVTM, CDR2 ANQGSEA. Trimming pared 3 bases from V and 7 bases from J, leaving 13 bases between. CDR3: CSVDIGMGQPQHF. The CDR3 DNA reads as TGCAGCGTTGATATCGGGATGGGGCAGCCCCAGCATTTT.

The gene calls are TRBV5-4 and TRBJ2-3; TRBD2 aligns across 9 bases. V shed 2 bases and J 4 bases; nucleotides not matched to a gene: 8. Germline V gives CDR1 SGHNT, CDR2 YYREEE (reference sequence). This CDR3 has 16 residues. The CDR3 nucleotides are TGTGCCAGCAGCTTAGCGGTGCGGGAGGGGGCAGATACGCAGTATTTT. Its translation is CASSLAVREGADTQYF.

The CDR3: CASSDQENTEAFF. The CDR3 DNA is TGTGCCAGCAGTGACCAGGAGAACACTGAAGCTTTCTTT. The V call is TRBV28, the J call TRBJ1-1; D is uncertain. The length of the CDR3 is 13 residues. Germline lookup yields CDR1 MDHEN and CDR2 SYDVKM. The V and J ends lost 5 bases and 1 base respectively, with 8 bases between them.

The chain employs TRBV5-1 and TRBJ2-7; 10 bases map to TRBD1. CDR1 and CDR2 (germline): SGHRS, YFSETQ. Trimming removed 2 bases from V and 2 bases from J; junction bases left unmatched: 7. The CDR3 spans 16 residues. The CDR3 loop is CASSFLPGQGPYEQYF. The CDR3 nucleotides read TGCGCCAGCAGCTTTCTTCCGGGACAGGGGCCCTACGAGCAGTACTTC.

The chain carries TRBV6-5 and TRBJ2-1; 10 positions match TRBD2. Per germline, CDR1 MNHEY and CDR2 SVGAGI. This CDR3 is built from 14 residues. Trimming took 6 bases from V and 3 from J; bases not matched to a gene: 2. For the CDR3, the DNA is TGTGCCAGCAGGAGACTAGCGGGCTACAATGAGCAGTTCTTC. It encodes CASRRLAGYNEQFF.

The chain recombines TRBV25-1 with TRBJ2-1; no definite D call. The CDR3 extends over 12 amino acids. Trimming pared 6 bases from V and 8 bases from J, leaving 11 bases between. In germline, CDR1 is MGHDK, CDR2 SYGVNS. The CDR3 is CASSASGDEQFF. DNA of the CDR3: TGTGCCAGCAGCGCATCGGGTGATGAGCAGTTCTTC.

The CDR3 DNA sequence: TGCGCCAGCGCCGGAGGTCAACTAAATGAAAAACTGTTTTTT. Its protein is CASAGGQLNEKLFF. The chain carries TRBV5-1 and TRBJ1-4; no firm D call. The CDR3 is 14 residues long. Germline CDR1 SGHRS, CDR2 YFSETQ. Trimming cost V 7 bases and J 5 bases, with 15 bases left between them.

V gene TRBV4-3 combines with J gene TRBJ2-2, with 14 bases identical to TRBD2. After removal of 3 bases from V and 3 bases from J, the junction contained 6 bases not matched to a gene. CDR1 is LGHNA and CDR2 is YSLEER in the germline V gene. The CDR3 is made up of 18 amino acids. CDR3 sequence reads: CASSQRLAGGLDTGELFF. CDR3 nucleotide sequence: TGCGCCAGCAGCCAGCGACTAGCGGGGGGGCTTGACACCGGGGAGCTGTTTTTT.

The V call is TRBV6-4, the J call TRBJ2-2; TRBD2 matches 8 bases. This CDR3 region has 15 residues. J gave up 4 bases and V 3 bases, and 4 bases lay outside the gene matches. The V gene's germline CDR1 is MRHNA and CDR2 SNTAGT. The CDR3 sequence is CASSETSGPTGELFF. CDR3 in DNA: TGTGCCAGCAGTGAAACTAGCGGTCCCACCGGGGAGCTGTTTTTT.

The V call is TRBV10-3, the J call TRBJ2-1, with a possible D match to TRBD1 (5 bases). Trimming pared 3 bases from V and 2 bases from J, leaving 8 bases between. CDR3 length: 14 residues. The germline V gene has CDR1 ENHRY and CDR2 SYGVKD. CDR3: CAISEGVAYNEQFF. CDR3 in DNA: TGTGCCATCAGTGAAGGGGTAGCCTACAATGAGCAGTTCTTC.

This chain links TRBV5-1 with TRBJ2-3; the D gene is possibly TRBD1 (6 bases). V lost 5 bases, J lost 0 bases, and 16 bases lay in between. This CDR3 is 16 amino acids long. CDR1 and CDR2 from the germline V gene are SGHRS and YFSETQ. CDR3 DNA sequence: TGCGCCAGCAGTCGACGATCAGGGGCTAGCACAGATACGCAGTATTTT. As protein: CASSRRSGASTDTQYF.

The CDR3 DNA sequence: TGTGCCAGCAGCTTAGCTCGGACTAGCGGGAGCAATGAGCAGTTCTTC. This sequence encodes CASSLARTSGSNEQFF. The rearrangement links TRBV11-3 to TRBJ2-1, with 13 bases fitting TRBD2. V lost 1 base to trimming and J lost 6 bases; unmatched junction nucleotides: 3. Germline V gene data show CDR1 as SGHNT and CDR2 as YENEEA. This CDR3 is 16 amino acids long.

V gene TRBV6-5 combines with J gene TRBJ2-2; D gene uncertain. Per germline, CDR1 MNHEY and CDR2 SVGAGI. The CDR3 runs to 12 residues. With 8 bases removed from V and 8 bases from J, the gap between germline ends came to 12 bases. The CDR3 region is CASGHRRGELFF. The CDR3 coding sequence is TGTGCCAGCGGGCATAGGCGAGGGGAGCTGTTTTTT.

Regarding this clone: The sample has other DNA sequences that encode this CDR3 too. The rearrangement links TRBV2 to TRBJ2-7; unclear D gene. Germline CDR1 is SNHLY and CDR2 is FYNNEI. The CDR3 consists of 11 residues. Trimming shortened V by 7 bases and J by 4 bases, and 8 bases separated the two germline ends. The CDR3 loop is CASTREYEQYF. DNA for the CDR3: TGTGCCAGCACGCGTGAATACGAGCAGTACTTC.

This sequence joins TRBV14 and TRBJ2-1, with 11 bases that match TRBD2. The trim removed 4 bases at V and 4 bases at J, leaving 3 bases unmatched. The CDR3 contains 15 residues. Germline loops: CDR1 SGHDN, CDR2 FVKESK. The CDR3 sequence is CASSLAGGPYNEQFF. CDR3 bases: TGTGCCAGCAGCCTAGCGGGAGGGCCGTACAATGAGCAGTTCTTC. Filled out from reference TRBV14 and TRBJ2-1, the complete variable domain reads EAGVTQFPSHSVIEKGQTVTLRCDPISGHDNLYWYRRVMGKEIKFLLHFVKESKQDESGMPNNRFLAERTGGTYSTLKVQPAELEDSGVYFCASSLAGGPYNEQFFGPGTRLTVL.

CDR3 residues: CASSFSGTVLPGELFF. The CDR3 region has the DNA TGTGCCAGCAGCTTTTCCGGGACAGTCCTCCCCGGGGAGCTGTTTTTT. V and J are TRBV7-2 and TRBJ2-2; 7 positions agree with TRBD1. The CDR3 has 16 amino acids. Germline V gene data show CDR1 as SGHTA and CDR2 as FQGNSA. Losses at the gene ends were 3 bases for V and 6 bases for J; bases not matched to a gene: 10. The full variable domain, completed using reference TRBV7-2 and TRBJ2-2, is GAGVSQSPSNKVTEKGKDVELRCDPISGHTALYWYRQSLGQGLEFLIYFQGNSAPDKSGLPSDRFSAERTGGSVSTLTIQRTQQEDSAVYLCASSFSGTVLPGELFFGEGSRLTVL.

The chain uses TRBV27 and TRBJ2-7; 11 bases match TRBD1. After removal of 2 bases from V and 2 bases from J, the junction contained 2 bases not matched to a gene. The germline CDR1 and CDR2 sequences are MNHEY and SMNVEV (reference sequence). The CDR3 consists of 15 residues. The CDR3 here is CASSLKGQGAYEQYF. The CDR3 region has the DNA TGTGCCAGCAGTTTAAAGGGACAGGGGGCCTACGAGCAGTACTTC.

V usage is TRBV27 and J usage is TRBJ1-2; possible D gene TRBD1, 6 bases. Trimming stripped 3 bases from V and 9 bases from J, with 11 bases between. Germline assignment: CDR1 MNHEY and CDR2 SMNVEV (reference sequence). The CDR3 sequence is 12 residues long. This CDR3 is CASSLTGNSYTF. Written as DNA, the CDR3 is TGTGCCAGCAGTTTGACAGGAAATAGCTACACCTTC.

This clone occurred once. The V and J genes are TRBV18 and TRBJ2-2; tentative D call: TRBD2 (5 bases). Trimming removed 1 base from V and 4 bases from J, with 13 bases in between. The CDR3 has 16 residues. Germline CDR1 and CDR2: KGHSH and LQKENI. CDR3 nucleotide sequence: TGTGCCAGCTCACCACGACGAGGGCCCGGCACCGGGGAGCTGTTTTTT. Amino acids: CASSPRRGPGTGELFF.

The V call is TRBV5-8, the J call TRBJ1-5; no reliable D call. CDR1 is SGHTS, CDR2 YDEGEE, per germline. The CDR3 contains 13 residues. V was cut by 4 bases and J by 4 bases, with 9 bases left in between. CDR3 nucleotide sequence: TGTGCCAGCAGCCTCACCACAAATCAGCCCCAGCATTTT. The encoded protein is CASSLTTNQPQHF.

The chain carries TRBV10-1 and TRBJ1-2; D is perhaps TRBD1 (5 bases). Germline CDR1 WNHNN, CDR2 SYGVQD (reference sequence). This CDR3 spans 15 amino acids. Trimming cost V 5 bases and J 8 bases, with 21 bases left between them. The CDR3 protein is CASSPRGFRASGYTF. The DNA of the CDR3 is TGCGCCAGCAGTCCTCGAGGCTTCAGGGCTTCAGGCTACACCTTC.

This sequence joins TRBV13 and TRBJ2-3; D gene ambiguous. Germline lookup yields CDR1 PRHDT and CDR2 FYEKMQ (reference sequence). V was shortened by 5 bases and J by 1 base, with 13 bases between the two germline ends. The CDR3 extends over 15 amino acids. CDR3 in amino acids: CASSPRINGTDTQYF. CDR3 sequence (DNA): TGTGCCAGCAGCCCTAGAATAAACGGCACAGATACGCAGTATTTT.

CDR3 sequence (DNA): TGTGCCTGGAGTAGGGACAGGGGAAACACTGAAGCTTTCTTT. It yields the protein CAWSRDRGNTEAFF. The chain uses TRBV30 and TRBJ1-1; 10 nucleotides agree with TRBD1. The CDR3 loop spans 14 amino acids. J gave up 2 bases and V 2 bases, and 2 bases lay outside the gene matches. Germline V gives CDR1 GTSNPN, CDR2 SVGIG (reference sequence).

V usage is TRBV9 and J usage is TRBJ2-2; TRBD2 agrees at 11 bases. The CDR3 contains 17 residues. Germline trimming cut 0 bases from V and 5 bases from J; bases unmatched to any gene: 6. The V gene's germline CDR1 is SGDLS and CDR2 YYNGEE. The CDR3 is CASSVVLLAGETGELFF. For the CDR3, the DNA is TGTGCCAGCAGCGTAGTATTACTAGCGGGAGAAACCGGGGAGCTGTTTTTT.

The chain recombines TRBV2 with TRBJ2-5, with TRBD1 identical over 9 bases. Germline CDR1 SNHLY, CDR2 FYNNEI. The CDR3 is 16 residues long. The V segment lost 3 bases and the J segment 4 bases; nucleotides outside the gene matches: 9. CDR3 in DNA: TGTGCCAGCAGTGATACACGCGGGACAGGGAGAGAGACCCAGTACTTC. It translates to CASSDTRGTGRETQYF.

The rearrangement links TRBV5-1 to TRBJ2-5; 13 bases fit TRBD2. This CDR3 comprises 17 residues. With V trimmed by 0 bases and J by 4 bases, 6 bases remained unmatched. Germline CDR1 is SGHRS and CDR2 is YFSETQ. The CDR3 here is CASSLARGLAGSETQYF. CDR3 DNA: TGCGCCAGCAGCTTGGCCCGGGGACTAGCGGGGTCAGAGACCCAGTACTTC.

The chain combines TRBV7-9 with TRBJ2-7; 15 nucleotides agree with TRBD2. CDR1 and CDR2 from the germline V gene are SEHNR and FQNEAQ (reference sequence). Trimming removed 1 base from V and 6 bases from J; junction bases left unmatched: 4. CDR3 length: 16 amino acids. The CDR3 sequence: CASSLGPGLAGGEQYF. The CDR3, as DNA: TGTGCCAGCAGCTTAGGACCGGGACTAGCGGGAGGCGAGCAGTACTTC. The full variable domain, rest sourced from reference TRBV7-9 and TRBJ2-7, is DTGVSQNPRHKITKRGQNVTFRCDPISEHNRLYWYRQTLGQGPEFLTYFQNEAQLEKSRLLSDRFSAERPKGSFSTLEIQRTEQGDSAMYLCASSLGPGLAGGEQYFGPGTRLTVT.

This clone was counted between two and nine times. The chain joins TRBV9 to TRBJ2-1, with 11 positions matching TRBD2. The CDR3 consists of 13 residues. Germline assignment: CDR1 SGDLS and CDR2 YYNGEE. V shed 7 bases and J 7 bases; nucleotides not matched to a gene: 4. The CDR3 is CASGGLAENEQFF. DNA of the CDR3: TGTGCCAGCGGGGGACTAGCGGAAAATGAGCAGTTCTTC.

V and J are TRBV2 and TRBJ2-7, with 8 bases fitting TRBD2. Germline values: CDR1 SNHLY, CDR2 FYNNEI. With V trimmed by 4 bases and J by 4 bases, 6 bases remained unmatched. This CDR3 has 14 residues. For the CDR3, the DNA is TGTGCCAGCAGTGTGGGGTCGGGAGGGTACGAGCAGTACTTC. Protein product: CASSVGSGGYEQYF.